This TCR beta chain appears in the sequencing data of a study of T cells in Graves' hyperthyroidism and ophthalmopathy. Germline CDR1 and CDR2: SGHVS and FQNEAQ. CDR3 size: 16 residues. The V end was cut by 1 base, the J end by 1 base, with 11 bases between. Uncontrolled infections, other autoimmune diseases, pregnancy or lactation led to exclusion of patients. Overall study findings and caveats: With a median lead of about 6.9 months before onset, the model predicted ophthalmopathy.

This clonotype was recorded at least ten times. Its antigen is undetermined. Researchers amplified the TCR beta CDR3 regions from RNA transcripts. Primed by the HTBI set, a first-round RT-PCR was run on the TCR CDR3. TCRdb reanalysed the multiplex PCR reads using MiXCR and keeps one entry per CDR3 protein. The sample contains around 340,000 distinct CDR3 sequences, roughly 23% of which appear only once. The chain has TRBV7-8 and TRBJ1-5, with D tentatively TRBD1 (6 bases). This clonotype was sampled from a woman in her 50s with Graves' hyperthyroidism. The sequenced sample was blood. CDR3 residues: CASSLGGGYSNQPQHF. CDR3 bases: TGTGCCAGCAGCTTAGGGGGGGGCTACAGCAATCAGCCCCAGCATTTT.